Listed here are 25 T cell receptor beta chains from one sample, sequenced in a study of T cells in Graves' hyperthyroidism and ophthalmopathy. The source material, RNA transcripts, was used to amplify TCR beta CDR3 regions. First-round RT-PCR of the TCR CDR3 relied on the HTBI primer set. TCRdb redid the calling of the multiplex PCR reads with MiXCR, one entry per CDR3 protein. The data show roughly 420,000 distinct CDR3 sequences, with roughly 14% seen just once and almost 8% held by the top ten. The sequenced sample was blood. These receptors came from a woman between 18 and 30 years old with Graves' hyperthyroidism.

The chain couples TRBV19 to TRBJ2-2, with D tentatively TRBD1 (6 bases). The CDR3 consists of 12 residues. The germline gives CDR1 LNHDA, CDR2 SQIVND (reference sequence). Trimming shortened V by 6 bases and J by 9 bases, and 11 bases separated the two germline ends. CDR3 protein: CASRQGGRELFF. The CDR3 DNA reads as TGTGCCAGTAGGCAAGGGGGAAGGGAGCTGTTTTTT.

This clonotype was seen at least ten times. The CDR3 nucleotides read TGTGCCAGCAGTCTGGGGCTAGCGGGAGGGTGGGCCCTCTACAATGAGCAGTTCTTC. Translated, it gives CASSLGLAGGWALYNEQFF. The rearrangement links TRBV28 to TRBJ2-1; 12 bases agree with TRBD2. With 5 bases clipped from V and 3 bases from J, the junction kept 14 bases outside the gene matches. The V gene's germline CDR1 is MDHEN and CDR2 SYDVKM. The CDR3 runs 19 residues.

The chain joins TRBV20-1 to TRBJ2-7; D may be TRBD2 (5 bases). CDR1 is DFQATT and CDR2 is SNEGSKA in the germline V gene (reference sequence). The CDR3 extends over 12 amino acids. V dropped 5 bases and J dropped 3 bases, with 11 bases sitting between them. CDR3 DNA sequence: TGCAGTGCTCAAGACTACCTCTACGAGCAGTACTTC. This encodes CSAQDYLYEQYF.

V and J are TRBV27 and TRBJ1-1; TRBD1 might be the D (6 bases). Trimming took 4 bases from V and 4 from J, leaving 13 bases between them. The CDR3 length is 14 residues. Germline V gives CDR1 MNHEY, CDR2 SMNVEV (reference sequence). The DNA of the CDR3 is TGTGCCAGCAGTTCAAAACAGGGAGGCACTGAAGCTTTCTTT. Translation gives CASSSKQGGTEAFF.

This clonotype was found many times. The chain recombines TRBV2 with TRBJ2-5; possible D gene TRBD1, 5 bases. CDR1 and CDR2 from the germline V gene are SNHLY and FYNNEI. The CDR3 runs to 15 residues. V was shortened by 5 bases and J by 3 bases, with 16 bases between the two germline ends. DNA of the CDR3: TGTGCCAGCAGTTTAGAGACAGCTACTAAAGAGACCCAGTACTTC. Its protein product is CASSLETATKETQYF.

The chain carries TRBV6-1 and TRBJ1-5; D gene uncertain. The CDR3 loop spans 16 amino acids. With 6 bases removed from V and 0 bases from J, the gap between germline ends came to 15 bases. Germline loops: CDR1 MNHNS, CDR2 SASEGT. In DNA form, the CDR3 reads TGTGCCAGCAGCCCGAGGGCCGCTTATAGCAATCAGCCCCAGCATTTT. It translates to CASSPRAAYSNQPQHF.

This clonotype was observed a handful of times. This could be a read error, since a much larger clone is one nucleotide away. This chain uses TRBV3-1 with TRBJ1-3; D gene unclear. The V gene lost 8 bases and the J gene lost 8 bases, with 19 bases spanning the gap. Germline V lookup: CDR1 LGHDT, CDR2 YNNKEL (reference sequence). This CDR3 comprises 14 residues. Here the CDR3 DNA reads TGTGCCAGCGGCCTTCTGGGAGGCGCGGACACCATATATTTT. Its protein is CASGLLGGADTIYF.

The sample holds many counts of this clonotype. The chain combines TRBV7-3 with TRBJ2-1; 9 bases match TRBD1. This CDR3 comprises 16 residues. V gave up 4 bases and J gave up 3 bases; unmatched junction bases: 7. Germline-derived CDR1 and CDR2 are SGHTA and FQGTGA. The CDR3 protein is CASSSLPGQGYNEQFF. In DNA form, the CDR3 reads TGTGCCAGCAGCTCCCTACCGGGACAGGGCTACAATGAGCAGTTCTTC.

This clonotype appeared a few times. The V gene is TRBV6-2 or TRBV6-3, the J gene TRBJ1-2, with 7 positions matching TRBD1. The junction had 12 bases not matched to a gene; V was cut back by 6 bases and J by 5 bases. This CDR3 has 15 residues. Germline V gene lookup returns CDR1 MNHEY and CDR2 SVGEGT. The CDR3 nucleotides read TGTGCCAGCAGCCGACAGGGAGGGTCAGAATATGGCTACACCTTC. This translates into CASSRQGGSEYGYTF.

Ten or more counts support this clonotype. The genes are TRBV6-1 and TRBJ1-5, with D maybe TRBD1 (6 bases). V lost 5 bases and J lost 7, with 12 bases in between. The CDR3 covers 13 residues. Germline loops: CDR1 MNHNS, CDR2 SASEGT. CDR3 in amino acids: CASSQEGVQPQHF. CDR3 DNA: TGTGCCAGCAGTCAGGAGGGGGTCCAGCCCCAGCATTTT.

The V call is TRBV9, the J call TRBJ2-7; TRBD2 is a possible D gene (5 bases). Trimming removed 1 base at V and 7 bases at J, with 12 bases between. The CDR3 covers 13 residues. Germline V CDR1 and CDR2: SGDLS, YYNGEE. CDR3 sequence (DNA): TGTGCCAGCAGCGTATCCCCCCGGGGTGAGCAGTACTTC. This gives the protein CASSVSPRGEQYF.

This clonotype occurred many times. The chain combines TRBV3-1 with TRBJ2-7; 9 bases map to TRBD1. CDR1 and CDR2 (germline): LGHDT, YNNKEL (reference sequence). The CDR3 runs 14 residues. The J segment lost 4 bases and the V segment lost 1 base, leaving 2 bases of the junction unmatched. The CDR3 DNA is TGTGCCAGCAGCCAAGGACAGGGGGTGTACGAGCAGTACTTC. Residues: CASSQGQGVYEQYF.

This clonotype was picked up many times. The chain has TRBV7-8 and TRBJ1-3; D is unclear. Per the germline V gene, CDR1 is SGHVS and CDR2 is FQNEAQ. The CDR3 runs 15 residues. With 3 bases removed from V and 0 bases from J, the gap between germline ends came to 9 bases. CDR3 DNA sequence: TGTGCCAGCAGCTTCGACCGTAGCTCTGGAAACACCATATATTTT. It yields the protein CASSFDRSSGNTIYF.

This clonotype has at least ten counts. The chain carries TRBV6-1 and TRBJ2-3; 11 nucleotides match TRBD2. V gave up 8 bases and J gave up 1 base; unmatched junction bases: 2. From germline, CDR1 is MNHNS and CDR2 SASEGT. The CDR3 extends over 14 amino acids. In nucleotides, the CDR3 is TGTGCCAGCCAGACTAGCGGGGGCACAGATACGCAGTATTTT. Translating it yields CASQTSGGTDTQYF.

This clonotype has a count of ten or more. The chain employs TRBV7-2 and TRBJ2-5, with D tentatively TRBD2 (7 bases). CDR3 length equals 15 residues. V lost 5 bases and J 1 base, leaving 14 bases between the germline ends. Germline V gene data show CDR1 as SGHTA and CDR2 as FQGNSA. The CDR3 DNA reads TGTGCCAGCAGCGGTCAAGGGGGGGGCCAAGAGACCCAGTACTTC. Amino acids: CASSGQGGGQETQYF.

The rearrangement joins TRBV9 to TRBJ2-3; D possibly corresponds to TRBD2 (6 bases). CDR1 is SGDLS, CDR2 YYNGEE, per germline. Trimming removed 4 bases at V and 1 base at J, with 10 bases between. CDR3 length: 14 amino acids. The CDR3 loop is CASSSTSRTDTQYF. Written as DNA, the CDR3 is TGTGCCAGCAGCAGTACTAGCCGCACAGATACGCAGTATTTT.

This rearrangement joins TRBV4-2 to TRBJ1-4; D remains ambiguous. The V gene's germline CDR1 is LGHNA and CDR2 YNFKEQ. V lost 0 bases and J lost 7, with 12 bases in between. CDR3 size: 15 residues. In DNA, the CDR3 is TGTGCCAGCAGCCAAGATCTAGGGTGGGGTGAAAAACTGTTTTTT. Its translation: CASSQDLGWGEKLFF.

This clonotype was detected many times. This sequence joins TRBV9 and TRBJ2-2; D gene ambiguous. Germline V lookup: CDR1 SGDLS, CDR2 YYNGEE. The CDR3 runs 14 residues. Trimming shortened V by 4 bases and J by 5 bases, and 12 bases separated the two germline ends. The CDR3 protein is CASSPRIPTGELFF. The CDR3 DNA reads as TGTGCCAGCAGCCCTCGCATACCGACCGGGGAGCTGTTTTTT.

In its sample, this clonotype was seen many times. The chain combines TRBV5-1 with TRBJ2-7; D is unresolved. Trimming took 4 bases from V and 5 from J, leaving 10 bases between them. The germline V gene encodes CDR1 SGHRS and CDR2 YFSETQ. This CDR3 contains 12 residues. Here the CDR3 DNA reads TGCGCCAGCAGCCCCCCTGGGGACGAGCAGTACTTC. Amino acids: CASSPPGDEQYF.

A word on this clonotype: A much larger clone is a single base away; this may be a read error. This chain joins TRBV15 and TRBJ2-7; D call uncertain. Germline V lookup: CDR1 LNHNV, CDR2 YYDKDF (reference sequence). The CDR3 extends over 17 amino acids. The CDR3 here is CVTSRDTAVQFPYEQYF. The CDR3 region has the DNA TGTGTCACCAGCAGAGATACGGCAGTTCAATTCCCCTACGAGCAGTACTTC.

This chain joins TRBV7-9 and TRBJ1-4, with D perhaps matching TRBD1 (5 bases). The germline CDR1 and CDR2 sequences are SEHNR and FQNEAQ (reference sequence). The CDR3 is 15 amino acids. The ends were cut back, 4 bases at V and 6 bases at J, with 15 bases in the middle. The CDR3 sequence is CASSSGGGRDEKLFF. The DNA for the CDR3 is TGTGCCAGCAGCTCGGGGGGTGGACGCGATGAAAAACTGTTTTTT.

This clonotype was counted many times. This chain connects TRBV29-1 to TRBJ1-1, with D maybe TRBD1 (6 bases). There are 11 residues in the CDR3. V was cut by 6 bases and J by 3 bases, with 8 bases left in between. Germline CDR1 is SQVTM and CDR2 is ANQGSEA. As DNA, the CDR3 is TGCAGCGTCCACAGGGACACTGAAGCTTTCTTT. Translating gives CSVHRDTEAFF.

The sample holds many counts of this clonotype. The chain is built from TRBV3-1 and TRBJ2-7, with TRBD2 identical over 7 bases. The V gene's germline CDR1 is LGHDT and CDR2 YNNKEL (reference sequence). Trimming took 3 bases from V and 2 from J; bases not matched to a gene: 1. The CDR3 extends over 13 amino acids. CDR3: CASSQSGTYEQYF. The CDR3 region has the DNA TGTGCCAGCAGCCAGAGCGGGACCTACGAGCAGTACTTC.

Comments on this clonotype: This could be a read error, since a much larger clone is one nucleotide away. The chain joins TRBV20-1 to TRBJ1-4; 7 nucleotides line up with TRBD1. Germline V lookup: CDR1 DFQATT, CDR2 SNEGSKA (reference sequence). After removal of 2 bases from V and 7 bases from J, the junction contained 4 bases not matched to a gene. The CDR3 is 13 amino acids. CDR3 sequence reads: CSARKGAGEKLFF. CDR3 coding DNA: TGCAGTGCTAGAAAGGGGGCGGGTGAAAAACTGTTTTTT.

This clonotype was observed many times. The gene calls are TRBV30 and TRBJ2-7; 9 bases match TRBD2. The V segment lost 3 bases and the J segment 6 bases; nucleotides outside the gene matches: 15. CDR1 is GTSNPN, CDR2 SVGIG, per germline (reference sequence). The CDR3 contains 16 residues. The CDR3 loop reads CAWRPGTSSPRGEQYF. The CDR3 DNA reads TGTGCCTGGAGGCCCGGGACTAGCTCCCCTCGCGGCGAGCAGTACTTC.